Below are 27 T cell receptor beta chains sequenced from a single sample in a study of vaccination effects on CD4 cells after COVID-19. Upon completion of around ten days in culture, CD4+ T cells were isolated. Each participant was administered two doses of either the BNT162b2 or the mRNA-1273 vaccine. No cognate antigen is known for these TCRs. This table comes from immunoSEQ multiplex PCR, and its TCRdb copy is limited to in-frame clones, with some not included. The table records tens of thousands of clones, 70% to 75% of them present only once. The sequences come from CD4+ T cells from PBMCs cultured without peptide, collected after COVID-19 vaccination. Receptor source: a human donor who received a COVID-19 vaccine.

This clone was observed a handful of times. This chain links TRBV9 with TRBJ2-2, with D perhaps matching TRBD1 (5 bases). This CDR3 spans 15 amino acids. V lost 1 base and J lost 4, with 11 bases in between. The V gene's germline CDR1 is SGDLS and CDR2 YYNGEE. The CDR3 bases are TGTGCCAGCAGCGTACTTGGGGCTGGCACCGGGGAGCTGTTTTTT. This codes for CASSVLGAGTGELFF.

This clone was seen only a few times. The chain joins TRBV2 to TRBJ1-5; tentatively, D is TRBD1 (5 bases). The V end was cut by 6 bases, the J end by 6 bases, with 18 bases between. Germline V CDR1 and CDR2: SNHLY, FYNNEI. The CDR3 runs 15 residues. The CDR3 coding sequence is TGTGCCAGCAGCGGGGGACCTGAGAGGGGTCAGCCCCAGCATTTT. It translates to CASSGGPERGQPQHF.

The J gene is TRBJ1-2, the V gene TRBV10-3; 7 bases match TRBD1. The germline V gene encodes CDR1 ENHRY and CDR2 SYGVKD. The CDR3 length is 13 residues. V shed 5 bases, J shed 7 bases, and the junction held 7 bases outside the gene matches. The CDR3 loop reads CAISPQGGSGYTF. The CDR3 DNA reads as TGTGCCATCAGTCCCCAGGGGGGGTCTGGCTACACCTTC.

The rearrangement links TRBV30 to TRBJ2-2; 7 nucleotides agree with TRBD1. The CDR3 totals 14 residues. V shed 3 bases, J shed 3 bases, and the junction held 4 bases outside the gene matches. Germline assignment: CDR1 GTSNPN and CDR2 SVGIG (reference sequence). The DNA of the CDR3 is TGTGCCTGGAGGGGACAGTCGTACACCGGGGAGCTGTTTTTT. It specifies CAWRGQSYTGELFF.

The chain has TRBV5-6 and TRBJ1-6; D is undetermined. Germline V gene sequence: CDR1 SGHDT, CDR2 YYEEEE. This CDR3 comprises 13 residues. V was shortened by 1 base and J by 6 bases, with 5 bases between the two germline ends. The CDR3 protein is CASSLWVNSPLHF. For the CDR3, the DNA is TGTGCCAGCAGCTTGTGGGTTAATTCACCCCTCCACTTT.

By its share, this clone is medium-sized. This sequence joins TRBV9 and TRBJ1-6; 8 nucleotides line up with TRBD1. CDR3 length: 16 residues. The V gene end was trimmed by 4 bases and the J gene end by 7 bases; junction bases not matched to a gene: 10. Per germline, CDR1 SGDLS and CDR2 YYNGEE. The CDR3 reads CASSLKGGQGNSPLHF. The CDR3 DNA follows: TGTGCCAGCAGCCTAAAGGGAGGACAGGGAAATTCACCCCTCCACTTT.

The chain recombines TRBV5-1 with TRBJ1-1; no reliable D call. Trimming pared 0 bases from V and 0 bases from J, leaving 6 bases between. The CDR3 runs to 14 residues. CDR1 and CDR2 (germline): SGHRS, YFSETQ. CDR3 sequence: CASSLVGMNTEAFF. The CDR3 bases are TGCGCCAGCAGCTTGGTTGGGATGAACACTGAAGCTTTCTTT.

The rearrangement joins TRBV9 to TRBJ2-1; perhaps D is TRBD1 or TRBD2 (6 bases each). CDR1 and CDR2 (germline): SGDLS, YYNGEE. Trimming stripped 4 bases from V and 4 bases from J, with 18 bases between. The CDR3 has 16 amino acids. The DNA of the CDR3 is TGTGCCAGCAGCCCCCAACTGGACAGCGGGTACAATGAGCAGTTCTTC. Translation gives CASSPQLDSGYNEQFF.

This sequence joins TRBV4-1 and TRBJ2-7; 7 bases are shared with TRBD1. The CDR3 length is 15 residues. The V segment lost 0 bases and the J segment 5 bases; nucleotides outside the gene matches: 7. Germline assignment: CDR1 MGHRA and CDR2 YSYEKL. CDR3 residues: CASSQDGRDRDEQYV. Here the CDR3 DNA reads TGCGCCAGCAGCCAAGATGGGCGCGACAGGGACGAGCAGTACGTC.

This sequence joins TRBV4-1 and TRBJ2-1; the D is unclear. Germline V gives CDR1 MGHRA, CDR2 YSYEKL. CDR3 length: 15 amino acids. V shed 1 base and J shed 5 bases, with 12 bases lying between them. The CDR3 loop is CASSQAGRKNNEQFF. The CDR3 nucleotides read TGCGCCAGCAGCCAAGCCGGCCGGAAAAACAATGAGCAGTTCTTC.

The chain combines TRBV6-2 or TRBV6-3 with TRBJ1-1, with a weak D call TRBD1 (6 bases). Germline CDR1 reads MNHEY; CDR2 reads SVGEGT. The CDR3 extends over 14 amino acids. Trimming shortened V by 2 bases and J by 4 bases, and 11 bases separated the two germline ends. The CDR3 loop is CASSYMGAGTEAFF. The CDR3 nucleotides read TGTGCCAGCAGTTACATGGGGGCAGGCACTGAAGCTTTCTTT.

Here the CDR3 reads CASSSLQIQETQYF. The CDR3 DNA is TGTGCCAGCAGTTCCCTACAGATTCAAGAGACCCAGTACTTC. V gene TRBV6-6 combines with J gene TRBJ2-5, with D unclear. This CDR3 region has 14 residues. Trimming pared 4 bases from V and 2 bases from J, leaving 11 bases between. The germline V gene has CDR1 MNHNY and CDR2 SVGAGI (reference sequence).

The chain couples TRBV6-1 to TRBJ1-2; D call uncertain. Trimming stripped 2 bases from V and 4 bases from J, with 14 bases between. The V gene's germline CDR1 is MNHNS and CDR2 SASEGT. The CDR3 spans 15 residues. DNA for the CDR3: TGTGCCAGCAGTGAAATTGTGACGGGAGGCTATGGCTACACCTTC. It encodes CASSEIVTGGYGYTF.

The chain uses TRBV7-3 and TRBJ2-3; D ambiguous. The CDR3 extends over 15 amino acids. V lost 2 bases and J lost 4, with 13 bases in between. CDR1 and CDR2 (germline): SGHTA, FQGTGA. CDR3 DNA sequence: TGTGCCAGCAGCTTATCGTCAGCCAGCGCAGATACGCAGTATTTT. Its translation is CASSLSSASADTQYF.

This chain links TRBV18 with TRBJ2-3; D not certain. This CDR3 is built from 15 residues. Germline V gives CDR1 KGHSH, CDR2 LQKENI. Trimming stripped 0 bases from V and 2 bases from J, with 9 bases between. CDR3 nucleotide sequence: TGTGCCAGCTCACCACCGGGATTATCCACAGATACGCAGTATTTT. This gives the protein CASSPPGLSTDTQYF.

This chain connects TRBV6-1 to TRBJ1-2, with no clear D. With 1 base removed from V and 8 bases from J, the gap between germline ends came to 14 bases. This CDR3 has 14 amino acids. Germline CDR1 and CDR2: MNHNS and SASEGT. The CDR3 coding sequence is TGTGCCAGCAGTGAAGTCCGACGTGTTGAGGGCTACACCTTC. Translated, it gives CASSEVRRVEGYTF.

CDR3 loop: CASSVGSGNTIYF. The CDR3 coding sequence is TGTGCCAGCAGTGTAGGCTCTGGAAACACCATATATTTT. The chain combines TRBV7-3 with TRBJ1-3, with D unclear. This CDR3 contains 13 residues. V was trimmed by 6 bases and J by 0 bases, leaving 6 bases between them. Per the germline V gene, CDR1 is SGHTA and CDR2 is FQGTGA.

The chain's CDR3 is CASSLTGGNQPQHF. The CDR3 region has the DNA TGTGCCAGCAGCTTGACAGGGGGCAATCAGCCCCAGCATTTT. V and J are TRBV5-5 and TRBJ1-5; 7 bases map to TRBD1. The CDR3 loop spans 14 amino acids. The V and J ends lost 1 base and 2 bases, in that order; junction bases with no gene match: 0. Germline assignment: CDR1 SGHKS and CDR2 YYEKEE (reference sequence).

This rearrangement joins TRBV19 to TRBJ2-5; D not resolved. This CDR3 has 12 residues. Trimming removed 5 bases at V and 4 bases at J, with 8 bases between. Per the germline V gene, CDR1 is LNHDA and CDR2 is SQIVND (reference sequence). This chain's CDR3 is CASSSSGETQYF. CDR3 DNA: TGTGCCAGTAGTTCGTCGGGAGAGACCCAGTACTTC.

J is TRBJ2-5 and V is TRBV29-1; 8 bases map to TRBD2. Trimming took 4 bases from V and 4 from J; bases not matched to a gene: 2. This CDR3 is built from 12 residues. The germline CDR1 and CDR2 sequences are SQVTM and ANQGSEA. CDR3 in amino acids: CSVAGGSETQYF. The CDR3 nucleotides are TGCAGCGTTGCGGGAGGGTCAGAGACCCAGTACTTC.

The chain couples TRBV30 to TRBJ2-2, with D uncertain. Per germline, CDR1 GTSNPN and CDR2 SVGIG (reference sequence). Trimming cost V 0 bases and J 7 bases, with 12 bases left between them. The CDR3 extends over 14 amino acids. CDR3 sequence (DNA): TGTGCCTGGAGTGTGCCCGCCCCGTACGGGGAGCTGTTTTTT. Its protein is CAWSVPAPYGELFF.

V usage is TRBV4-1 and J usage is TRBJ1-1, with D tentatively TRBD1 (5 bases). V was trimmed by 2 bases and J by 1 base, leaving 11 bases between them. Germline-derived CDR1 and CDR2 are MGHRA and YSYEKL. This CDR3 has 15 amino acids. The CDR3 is CASSQIGHKNTEAFF. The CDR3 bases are TGCGCCAGCAGCCAAATCGGACACAAGAACACTGAAGCTTTCTTT.

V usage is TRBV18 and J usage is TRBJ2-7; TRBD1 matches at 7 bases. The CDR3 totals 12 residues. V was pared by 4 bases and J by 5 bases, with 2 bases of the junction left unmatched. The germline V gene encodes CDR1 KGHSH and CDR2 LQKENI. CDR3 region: CASSRDRDEQYV. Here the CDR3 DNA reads TGTGCCAGCTCACGAGACAGGGACGAGCAGTACGTC.

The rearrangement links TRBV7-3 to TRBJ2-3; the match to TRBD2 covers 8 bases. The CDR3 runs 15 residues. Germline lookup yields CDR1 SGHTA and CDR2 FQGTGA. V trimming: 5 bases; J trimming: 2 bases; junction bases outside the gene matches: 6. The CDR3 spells CASSPMGLDTDTQYF. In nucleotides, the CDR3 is TGTGCCAGCAGCCCAATGGGACTAGACACAGATACGCAGTATTTT. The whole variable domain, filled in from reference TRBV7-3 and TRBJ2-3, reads GAGVSQTPSNKVTEKGKYVELRCDPISGHTALYWYRQSLGQGPEFLIYFQGTGAADDSGLPNDRFFAVRPEGSVSTLKIQRTERGDSAVYLCASSPMGLDTDTQYFGPGTRLTVL.

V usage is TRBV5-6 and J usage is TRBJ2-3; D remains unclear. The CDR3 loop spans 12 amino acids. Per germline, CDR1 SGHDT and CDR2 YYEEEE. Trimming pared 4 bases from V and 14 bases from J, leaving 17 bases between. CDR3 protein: CASSLAVGRPYF. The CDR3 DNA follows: TGTGCCAGCAGCCTGGCGGTTGGGCGGCCGTATTTT.

The CDR3, as DNA: TGTGCCAGCAGCCCGGGAAGCCCGGGTGGCACCGGGGAGCTGTTTTTT. It translates to CASSPGSPGGTGELFF. The chain employs TRBV6-2 or TRBV6-3 and TRBJ2-2; D may be TRBD2 (5 bases). The germline V gene has CDR1 MNHEY and CDR2 SVGEGT. Trimming stripped 6 bases from V and 4 bases from J, with 18 bases between. There are 16 residues in the CDR3.

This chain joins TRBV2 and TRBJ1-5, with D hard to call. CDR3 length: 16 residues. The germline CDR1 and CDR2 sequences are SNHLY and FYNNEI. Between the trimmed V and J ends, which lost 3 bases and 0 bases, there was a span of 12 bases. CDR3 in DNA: TGTGCCAGCAGTGAGGACTCGGAGATTAGCAATCAGCCCCAGCATTTT. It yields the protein CASSEDSEISNQPQHF. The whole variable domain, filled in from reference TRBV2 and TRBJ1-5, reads EPEVTQTPSHQVTQMGQEVILRCVPISNHLYFYWYRQILGQKVEFLVSFYNNEISEKSEIFDDQFSVERPDGSNFTLKIRSTKLEDSAMYFCASSEDSEISNQPQHFGDGTRLSIL.